These 30 T cell receptor beta chains originate from one sample sequenced in a study of blood T cell repertoires in COVID-19. The protocol was immunoSEQ multiplex PCR, while the TCRdb copy is restricted to in-frame clones and leaves out a portion. This sample has 250,000 to 300,000 clones, with 89% found just once. The specimen was peripheral blood. The receptors were gathered from a middle-aged woman who had recovered from COVID-19.

V gene TRBV27 combines with J gene TRBJ2-2; a possible D gene is TRBD1 (6 bases). V shed 4 bases and J shed 1 base, with 7 bases lying between them. CDR3 length equals 14 residues. Germline V gene lookup returns CDR1 MNHEY and CDR2 SMNVEV (reference sequence). The CDR3 reads CASSWGQNTGELFF. CDR3 DNA: TGTGCCAGCAGTTGGGGACAGAACACCGGGGAGCTGTTTTTT.

This clone occurred once. The J gene is TRBJ2-5, the V gene TRBV12-3 or TRBV12-4; D remains ambiguous. V shed 7 bases and J shed 2 bases, with 11 bases lying between them. The CDR3 loop spans 13 amino acids. CDR3 sequence (DNA): TGTGCCAGCACCCCGAGGAGTCAAGAGACCCAGTACTTC. It specifies CASTPRSQETQYF.

The rearrangement joins TRBV3-1 (or the pseudogene TRBV3-2) to TRBJ2-3; possibly TRBD2 for D (5 bases). The V gene lost 4 bases and the J gene lost 2 bases, with 7 bases spanning the gap. CDR3 length: 13 amino acids. The germline V gene encodes CDR1 LGHDT and CDR2 YNNKEL (reference sequence). CDR3 sequence reads: CASSPRDTDTQYF. The DNA for the CDR3 is TGTGCCAGCAGCCCCCGGGACACAGATACGCAGTATTTT.

This chain uses TRBV12-5 with TRBJ1-1; D gene ambiguous. CDR3 length: 13 residues. Germline V lookup: CDR1 LGHNT, CDR2 FRNRAP. Deletions cut 6 bases from V and 7 bases from J, with 15 bases between. Here the CDR3 reads CASGTHLRDEAFF. The CDR3, as DNA: TGTGCTAGTGGCACCCATCTCCGGGATGAAGCTTTCTTT. The full variable domain, completed using reference TRBV12-5 and TRBJ1-1, is DARVTQTPRHKVTEMGQEVTMRCQPILGHNTVFWYRQTMMQGLELLAYFRNRAPLDDSGMPKDRFSAEMPDATLATLKIQPSEPRDSAVYFCASGTHLRDEAFFGQGTRLTVV.

This chain links TRBV5-1 with TRBJ1-4; 7 bases align to TRBD1. The germline gives CDR1 SGHRS, CDR2 YFSETQ. The CDR3 has 14 residues. The V segment lost 4 bases and the J segment 7 bases; nucleotides outside the gene matches: 7. CDR3 residues: CASSKEEGAEKLFF. CDR3 DNA: TGCGCCAGCAGCAAGGAGGAGGGGGCTGAAAAACTGTTTTTT.

The chain links TRBV7-9 to TRBJ2-7; D might be TRBD1 (6 bases). Germline CDR1 and CDR2: SEHNR and FQNEAQ (reference sequence). Trimming left V 5 bases short and J 4 bases short, with 18 bases between. This CDR3 is built from 15 residues. The CDR3 DNA is TGTGCCAGCAGCCTGGATGGGACAAACCTTTACGAGCAGTACTTC. Encoded protein: CASSLDGTNLYEQYF.

This chain links TRBV7-2 with TRBJ1-5; D is perhaps TRBD1 (5 bases). V lost 1 base to trimming and J lost 15 bases, with 16 bases between them. The CDR3 has 13 residues. Germline V CDR1 and CDR2: SGHTA, FQGNSA. The CDR3 coding sequence is TGTGCCAGCAGCTTAGTTCTCGGCAGGGCCCCGCATTTT. Amino acid sequence: CASSLVLGRAPHF.

The V and J genes are TRBV19 and TRBJ1-1; 8 bases are a match to TRBD1. The CDR3 runs to 14 residues. V trimming: 6 bases; J trimming: 8 bases; junction bases outside the gene matches: 11. CDR1 and CDR2 (germline): LNHDA, SQIVND (reference sequence). CDR3 nucleotide sequence: TGTGCCAGTAGGCCCAGACAGGGGCTAACAGAAGCTTTCTTT. Encoded protein: CASRPRQGLTEAFF.

The J gene is TRBJ2-5, the V gene TRBV28; a weak D match, TRBD1 (5 bases). CDR1 is MDHEN and CDR2 is SYDVKM in the germline V gene. This CDR3 contains 18 residues. The ends were cut back, 9 bases at V and 4 bases at J, with 30 bases in the middle. This CDR3 reads CASYASNSGSYHIETQYF. CDR3 bases: TGTGCCAGTTATGCCTCAAACTCAGGGTCCTATCATATAGAGACCCAGTACTTC. Drawing the rest from reference TRBV28 and TRBJ2-5, the complete variable domain is DVKVTQSSRYLVKRTGEKVFLECVQDMDHENMFWYRQDPGLGLRLIYFSYDVKMKEKGDIPEGYSVSREKKERFSLILESASTNQTSMYLCASYASNSGSYHIETQYFGPGTRLLVL.

This clone was found once. V usage is TRBV18 and J usage is TRBJ2-3, with TRBD1 matching over 11 bases. This CDR3 is built from 14 residues. J gave up 6 bases and V 2 bases, and 1 base lay outside the gene matches. Germline CDR1 KGHSH, CDR2 LQKENI. CDR3 nucleotide sequence: TGTGCCAGCTCACCAGGACAGGGGGCTGATACGCAGTATTTT. Its protein product is CASSPGQGADTQYF.

The rearrangement joins TRBV21-1 to TRBJ2-7; the D call of TRBD2 is as the table states it, not checked on the DNA. TRBV21-1 is listed as a pseudogene. This CDR3 has 15 residues. The CDR3 is CASSPPPGLPNEQYV. The DNA for the CDR3 is TGTGCCAGCAGCCCCCCCCCGGGACTCCCCAACGAGCAGTACGTC.

The chain links TRBV27 to TRBJ1-2, with a possible D match to TRBD1 (6 bases). This CDR3 comprises 13 residues. V dropped 0 bases and J dropped 5 bases, with 7 bases sitting between them. Germline V gene sequence: CDR1 MNHEY, CDR2 SMNVEV (reference sequence). The CDR3 loop reads CASSLSGQYGYTF. The DNA of the CDR3 is TGTGCCAGCAGTTTATCAGGACAGTATGGCTACACCTTC.

The chain carries TRBV4-3 and TRBJ1-5, with D possibly TRBD1 on 5 matching bases. V was trimmed by 0 bases and J by 4 bases, leaving 7 bases between them. There are 14 residues in the CDR3. CDR1 and CDR2 from the germline V gene are LGHNA and YSLEER. CDR3 amino acids: CASSQDKGNQPQHF. CDR3 bases: TGCGCCAGCAGCCAAGATAAGGGGAATCAGCCCCAGCATTTT.

The chain couples TRBV19 to TRBJ2-1; D uncertain. CDR1 LNHDA and CDR2 SQIVND come from the germline V gene (reference sequence). The CDR3 consists of 13 residues. The germline V and J ends were trimmed by 4 bases and 5 bases, with 9 bases remaining between them. Here the CDR3 DNA reads TGTGCCAGTAGTACCCCCAAAAACAATGAGCAGTTCTTC. It encodes CASSTPKNNEQFF.

This chain's CDR3 is CASSAGTGGSLNQPQHF. Written as DNA, the CDR3 is TGTGCCAGTAGTGCTGGGACAGGGGGTTCGCTAAATCAGCCCCAGCATTTT. The chain recombines TRBV19 with TRBJ1-5; TRBD1 matches 11 bases. J was trimmed by 4 bases and V by 5 bases; bases with no gene match: 10. The CDR3 sequence is 17 residues long. Germline V lookup: CDR1 LNHDA, CDR2 SQIVND (reference sequence).

CDR3 coding DNA: TGTGCCAGCAGTGAATCGGCAGGGGGCATGTATACGCAGTATTTT. Amino acid sequence: CASSESAGGMYTQYF. V usage is TRBV2 and J usage is TRBJ2-3, with 8 bases aligning to TRBD1. The CDR3 is 15 amino acids. Germline V gene data show CDR1 as SNHLY and CDR2 as FYNNEI. After removal of 2 bases from V and 7 bases from J, the junction contained 8 bases not matched to a gene. The entire variable domain, with the rest obtained from reference TRBV2 and TRBJ2-3, is as follows: EPEVTQTPSHQVTQMGQEVILRCVPISNHLYFYWYRQILGQKVEFLVSFYNNEISEKSEIFDDQFSVERPDGSNFTLKIRSTKLEDSAMYFCASSESAGGMYTQYFGPGTRLTVL.

This clone turned up a few times. CDR3 region: CASESPERFYNEQFF. In DNA form, the CDR3 reads TGTGCCAGCGAAAGTCCAGAGCGGTTCTACAATGAGCAGTTCTTC. The J gene is TRBJ2-1, the V gene TRBV2; D may be TRBD2 (5 bases). Trimming pared 8 bases from V and 3 bases from J, leaving 17 bases between. CDR3 length equals 15 residues. The germline gives CDR1 SNHLY, CDR2 FYNNEI.

V gene TRBV11-3 combines with J gene TRBJ2-6; tentative D call: TRBD1 (5 bases). V was cut by 6 bases and J by 3 bases, with 9 bases left in between. This CDR3 is 14 amino acids long. Per the germline V gene, CDR1 is SGHNT and CDR2 is YENEEA. CDR3 residues: CASSQGGGANVLTF. For the CDR3, the DNA is TGTGCCAGCAGTCAGGGTGGTGGGGCCAACGTCCTGACTTTC.

The rearrangement joins TRBV3-1 (or the pseudogene TRBV3-2) to TRBJ1-2, with a possible D match to TRBD1 (5 bases). The germline V gene has CDR1 LGHDT and CDR2 YNNKEL (reference sequence). V gave up 1 base and J gave up 2 bases, with 8 bases separating them. CDR3 size: 14 residues. CDR3 loop: CASSQAGGNYGYTF. DNA of the CDR3: TGTGCCAGCAGCCAAGCGGGGGGGAACTATGGCTACACCTTC.

V and J are TRBV19 and TRBJ2-1; D is undetermined. CDR1 LNHDA and CDR2 SQIVND come from the germline V gene (reference sequence). This CDR3 has 11 amino acids. CDR3 in amino acids: CATQMAYEQFF. The CDR3 coding sequence is TGTGCTACGCAGATGGCCTATGAGCAGTTCTTC.

The chain employs TRBV6-5 and TRBJ2-5, with 12 nucleotides matching TRBD2. The CDR3 is made up of 14 amino acids. Per germline, CDR1 MNHEY and CDR2 SVGAGI. After removal of 10 bases from V and 5 bases from J, the junction contained 8 bases not matched to a gene. The CDR3 loop reads CATTLTSGGETQYF. The CDR3 region has the DNA TGTGCCACTACACTGACTAGCGGGGGTGAGACCCAGTACTTC.

The rearrangement joins TRBV11-3 to TRBJ2-7; maybe TRBD2 (6 bases). V lost 8 bases to trimming and J lost 5 bases, with 19 bases between them. This CDR3 is 14 amino acids long. Germline V CDR1 and CDR2: SGHNT, YENEEA. The CDR3 DNA sequence: TGTGCCAGCGGCCGAGGGACTTGGGCCCACGAGCAGTACGTC. Protein sequence: CASGRGTWAHEQYV.

V usage is TRBV9 and J usage is TRBJ2-1; 8 bases are shared with TRBD2. CDR3 length equals 14 residues. Trimming took 3 bases from V and 8 from J; bases not matched to a gene: 7. The germline CDR1 and CDR2 sequences are SGDLS and YYNGEE. The CDR3 spells CASSASGLADEQFF. Here the CDR3 DNA reads TGTGCCAGCAGCGCCTCCGGACTAGCCGATGAGCAGTTCTTC.

The J gene is TRBJ1-1, the V gene TRBV3-1 (or the pseudogene TRBV3-2), with 11 bases identical to TRBD1. CDR3 size: 14 residues. V lost 5 bases, J lost 4 bases, and 3 bases stayed unmatched. Germline V gene data show CDR1 as LGHDT and CDR2 as YNNKEL (reference sequence). The CDR3 coding sequence is TGTGCCAGCAGCTATGGGACAGGGGGCACTGAAGCTTTCTTT. Protein product: CASSYGTGGTEAFF.

This rearrangement joins TRBV21-1 to TRBJ2-3; the D call of TRBD2 is as the table states it, not checked on the DNA. TRBV21-1 is deemed a pseudogene. The CDR3 spans 19 residues. The CDR3 bases are TGTGCCAGCAGCAAAGCTTACTTGGGACTCCCAAGGGAACCAGATACGCAGTATTTT. This codes for CASSKAYLGLPREPDTQYF.

The chain carries TRBV5-8 and TRBJ1-4; 7 bases fit TRBD1. This CDR3 contains 15 residues. The germline CDR1 and CDR2 sequences are SGHTS and YDEGEE. J was trimmed by 0 bases and V by 4 bases; bases with no gene match: 3. The DNA of the CDR3 is TGTGCCAGCAGCGGGACAGCTGCAACTAATGAAAAACTGTTTTTT. Translated: CASSGTAATNEKLFF. Supplemented by reference TRBV5-8 and TRBJ1-4, the full variable domain reads EAGVTQSPTHLIKTRGQQATLRCSPISGHTSVYWYQQALGLGLQFLLWYDEGEERNRGNFPPRFSGRQFPNYSSELNVNALELEDSALYLCASSGTAATNEKLFFGSGTQLSVL.

J is TRBJ2-1 and V is TRBV6-1, with a possible D match to TRBD2 (7 bases). Germline V gene lookup returns CDR1 MNHNS and CDR2 SASEGT. Trimming pared 3 bases from V and 5 bases from J, leaving 14 bases between. The CDR3 contains 15 residues. The CDR3 DNA is TGTGCCAGCAGTGAGTTCGGGGGGCATAACAATGAGCAGTTCTTC. This codes for CASSEFGGHNNEQFF.

The chain joins TRBV19 to TRBJ2-1, with 9 nucleotides matching TRBD1. The germline V gene encodes CDR1 LNHDA and CDR2 SQIVND (reference sequence). This CDR3 has 17 residues. Trimming removed 5 bases from V and 1 base from J; junction bases left unmatched: 9. In DNA, the CDR3 is TGTGCCAGTAGTCCGCACATGGGACAGGGATCCTACAATGAGCAGTTCTTC. Protein: CASSPHMGQGSYNEQFF.

The V and J genes are TRBV5-4 and TRBJ2-5; TRBD1 agrees at 7 bases. Per the germline V gene, CDR1 is SGHNT and CDR2 is YYREEE (reference sequence). V shed 5 bases and J 4 bases; nucleotides not matched to a gene: 11. CDR3 length: 15 amino acids. The CDR3 nucleotides are TGTGCCAGCAGGCTAGGGGGCTCGCTAGCAGAGACCCAGTACTTC. Translated, it gives CASRLGGSLAETQYF. The entire variable domain, with the rest obtained from reference TRBV5-4 and TRBJ2-5, is as follows: ETGVTQSPTHLIKTRGQQVTLRCSSQSGHNTVSWYQQALGQGPQFIFQYYREEENGRGNFPPRFSGLQFPNYSSELNVNALELDDSALYLCASRLGGSLAETQYFGPGTRLLVL.

The chain couples TRBV5-6 to TRBJ1-6; D gene unclear. This CDR3 has 15 residues. Trimming pared 0 bases from V and 5 bases from J, leaving 9 bases between. Germline V CDR1 and CDR2: SGHDT, YYEEEE. In nucleotides, the CDR3 is TGTGCCAGCAGCTTGGACAGCCGAAATAATTCACCCCTCCACTTT. It codes for CASSLDSRNNSPLHF.